The 2 T cell receptor beta chains below were found in one sample sequenced in a study of T cells in Graves' hyperthyroidism and ophthalmopathy. Authors of the study amplified TCR beta CDR3 regions from RNA transcripts. Initially, a first-round RT-PCR of the TCR CDR3 employed the HTBI primer set. TCRdb analysed the multiplex PCR reads with MiXCR anew, one entry per CDR3 protein. The repertoire holds some 250,000 distinct CDR3 sequences, roughly 15% seen once, with 13% in the top ten. Specimen: blood. These receptors were collected from a woman between 35 and 50 years old with Graves' hyperthyroidism that later progressed to Graves' ophthalmopathy.

This clonotype was seen many times. V and J are TRBV7-2 and TRBJ2-1, with 7 bases lining up with TRBD2. Per germline, CDR1 SGHTA and CDR2 FQGNSA. The CDR3 is 16 residues long. The junction had 8 bases not matched to a gene; V was cut back by 2 bases and J by 4 bases. The CDR3 spells CASSLRGGSTYNEQFF. Written as DNA, the CDR3 is TGTGCCAGCAGCTTACGTGGCGGGAGTACATACAATGAGCAGTTCTTC. Full variable domain (outside the CDR3, taken from reference TRBV7-2 and TRBJ2-1): GAGVSQSPSNKVTEKGKDVELRCDPISGHTALYWYRQSLGQGLEFLIYFQGNSAPDKSGLPSDRFSAERTGGSVSTLTIQRTQQEDSAVYLCASSLRGGSTYNEQFFGPGTRLTVL.

The gene calls are TRBV28 and TRBJ1-6, with no clear D. V lost 7 bases, J lost 10 bases, and 20 bases lay in between. The CDR3 runs 15 residues. The germline CDR1 and CDR2 sequences are MDHEN and SYDVKM. CDR3 bases: TGTGCCAGCAATTATCCTAGGGAAAGAGGATCACCCCTCCACTTT. Its translation is CASNYPRERGSPLHF.